These 16 T cell receptor beta chains were all obtained from the same sample, sequenced in a study of T cell responses to AZD1222 COVID-19 vaccine. Using immunoSEQ multiplex PCR, the repertoire was profiled, and TCRdb retains in-frame clones only, with some absent. Among 150,000 to 200,000 clones listed, roughly nine tenths were seen once. This specimen was peripheral blood, taken 28 days after the second AZD1222 dose. These TCRs come from an adult who received the AZD1222 COVID-19 vaccine.

The V gene is TRBV4-2, the J gene TRBJ2-2; TRBD2 matches at 9 bases. The CDR3 spans 17 residues. CDR1 is LGHNA, CDR2 YNFKEQ, per germline. The V and J ends lost 10 bases and 4 bases, in that order; junction bases with no gene match: 16. The CDR3 nucleotides are TGTGCCACCGAAAATTCCGGCGGGGGGGCATCCACCGGGGAGCTGTTTTTT. Translating gives CATENSGGGASTGELFF.

The CDR3 bases are TGTGCCAGCAGCGTAGCTGGTCAGAGCGAGCAGTACTTC. Translation gives CASSVAGQSEQYF. This rearrangement joins TRBV9 to TRBJ2-7; D remains ambiguous. This CDR3 is 13 amino acids long. V lost 0 bases to trimming and J lost 6 bases, with 10 bases between them. Germline CDR1 is SGDLS and CDR2 is YYNGEE.

The genes are TRBV5-1 and TRBJ2-2; 7 nucleotides match TRBD2. Losses at the gene ends were 1 base for V and 4 bases for J; bases not matched to a gene: 4. Looked up from germline, CDR1 is SGHRS and CDR2 is YFSETQ. The CDR3 runs to 15 residues. CDR3 coding DNA: TGCGCCAGCAGCTTGAGGACTAGTGGCACCGGGGAGCTGTTTTTT. Protein: CASSLRTSGTGELFF.

This rearrangement joins TRBV27 to TRBJ2-1, with D uncertain. Looked up from germline, CDR1 is MNHEY and CDR2 is SMNVEV (reference sequence). Between the trimmed V and J ends, which lost 2 bases and 3 bases, there was a span of 5 bases. CDR3 length: 13 residues. The CDR3 sequence: CASSLRDYNEQFF. For the CDR3, the DNA is TGTGCCAGCAGTTTAAGGGACTACAATGAGCAGTTCTTC.

The rearrangement joins TRBV9 to TRBJ1-3; D ambiguous. In germline, CDR1 is SGDLS, CDR2 YYNGEE. The germline V and J ends were trimmed by 0 bases and 0 bases, with 7 bases remaining between them. The CDR3 runs to 15 residues. CDR3 sequence: CASSVDSSSGNTIYF. The CDR3 region has the DNA TGTGCCAGCAGCGTAGACAGCTCCTCTGGAAACACCATATATTTT.

The chain carries TRBV7-2 and TRBJ1-3, with unresolved D. The germline V gene encodes CDR1 SGHTA and CDR2 FQGNSA. The CDR3 extends over 17 amino acids. With 2 bases removed from V and 0 bases from J, the gap between germline ends came to 14 bases. CDR3 residues: CASSLLVAGSSGNTIYF. The CDR3 bases are TGTGCCAGCAGCTTACTAGTCGCGGGTAGCTCTGGAAACACCATATATTTT.

The V call is TRBV7-3, the J call TRBJ2-1; 10 bases align to TRBD2. Germline trimming cut 4 bases from V and 2 bases from J; bases unmatched to any gene: 2. Germline assignment: CDR1 SGHTA and CDR2 FQGTGA. CDR3 size: 15 residues. CDR3 sequence: CASSSLAGAYNEQFF. The CDR3 coding sequence is TGTGCCAGCAGCTCGCTAGCGGGGGCCTACAATGAGCAGTTCTTC.

In regard to this clone: In the same sample, other DNA sequences code for this CDR3. The chain employs TRBV9 and TRBJ2-1, with 8 positions matching TRBD1. Germline CDR1 is SGDLS and CDR2 is YYNGEE. The length of the CDR3 is 15 residues. V gave up 4 bases and J gave up 1 base; unmatched junction bases: 4. The CDR3 DNA follows: TGTGCCAGCAGCCCTAGGGACAGGTCCTACAATGAGCAGTTCTTC. Protein: CASSPRDRSYNEQFF.

The chain uses TRBV28 and TRBJ2-3, with D possibly TRBD2 on 6 matching bases. Trimming removed 1 base from V and 2 bases from J, with 19 bases in between. The V gene's germline CDR1 is MDHEN and CDR2 SYDVKM. CDR3 length equals 18 residues. This chain's CDR3 is CASSLSPGLGSLTDTQYF. The CDR3, as DNA: TGTGCCAGCAGTTTATCTCCGGGACTCGGGAGCCTCACAGATACGCAGTATTTT. The full variable domain, with the rest looked up from reference TRBV28 and TRBJ2-3, is DVKVTQSSRYLVKRTGEKVFLECVQDMDHENMFWYRQDPGLGLRLIYFSYDVKMKEKGDIPEGYSVSREKKERFSLILESASTNQTSMYLCASSLSPGLGSLTDTQYFGPGTRLTVL.

The chain couples TRBV27 to TRBJ1-3; TRBD1 is a possible D gene (6 bases). V shed 5 bases and J shed 8 bases, with 28 bases lying between them. Germline CDR1 reads MNHEY; CDR2 reads SMNVEV (reference sequence). There are 18 residues in the CDR3. The CDR3 loop is CASSLVAHLRGSPDTIYF. The CDR3 DNA is TGTGCCAGCAGTCTAGTGGCCCACCTAAGGGGGTCCCCCGACACCATATATTTT.

This rearrangement joins TRBV19 to TRBJ1-5; possible D gene TRBD1, 5 bases. Germline loops: CDR1 LNHDA, CDR2 SQIVND (reference sequence). V lost 3 bases to trimming and J lost 2 bases, with 14 bases between them. CDR3 length: 16 residues. CDR3 coding DNA: TGTGCCAGTAGTATGTGGAGGCAGGGAGGCAATCAGCCCCAGCATTTT. It specifies CASSMWRQGGNQPQHF. Together with reference TRBV19 and TRBJ1-5, the CDR3 gives the full variable domain: DGGITQSPKYLFRKEGQNVTLSCEQNLNHDAMYWYRQDPGQGLRLIYYSQIVNDFQKGDIAEGYSVSREKKESFPLTVTSAQKNPTAFYLCASSMWRQGGNQPQHFGDGTRLSIL.

V is TRBV18 and J is TRBJ1-1; D is possibly TRBD1 (5 bases). This CDR3 spans 14 amino acids. CDR1 is KGHSH, CDR2 LQKENI, per germline. V was cut by 3 bases and J by 0 bases, with 8 bases left in between. CDR3 protein: CASSPDTVNTEAFF. CDR3 DNA: TGTGCCAGCTCACCGGACACAGTGAACACTGAAGCTTTCTTT.

The chain uses TRBV18 and TRBJ1-1; D call uncertain. Trimming shortened V by 1 base and J by 7 bases, and 10 bases separated the two germline ends. The CDR3 consists of 13 residues. Germline V gene data show CDR1 as KGHSH and CDR2 as LQKENI. CDR3 loop: CASSPRNSFEAFF. CDR3 DNA sequence: TGTGCCAGCTCACCACGGAATTCTTTTGAAGCTTTCTTT.

This rearrangement joins TRBV7-2 to TRBJ1-6; 7 bases align to TRBD1. This CDR3 has 15 residues. With 3 bases clipped from V and 7 bases from J, the junction kept 6 bases outside the gene matches. CDR1 is SGHTA, CDR2 FQGNSA, per germline. The CDR3 here is CASSLGQLLNSPLHF. CDR3 in DNA: TGTGCCAGCAGCTTGGGACAGCTCCTAAATTCACCCCTCCACTTT.

This rearrangement joins TRBV7-3 to TRBJ1-2; TRBD1 might be the D (6 bases). Germline CDR1 reads SGHTA; CDR2 reads FQGTGA. Trimming pared 5 bases from V and 4 bases from J, leaving 11 bases between. The CDR3 length is 13 residues. CDR3 amino acids: CASSPQGGYGYTF. As DNA, the CDR3 is TGTGCCAGCAGCCCACAGGGAGGCTATGGCTACACCTTC. The full variable domain, completed using reference TRBV7-3 and TRBJ1-2, is GAGVSQTPSNKVTEKGKYVELRCDPISGHTALYWYRQSLGQGPEFLIYFQGTGAADDSGLPNDRFFAVRPEGSVSTLKIQRTERGDSAVYLCASSPQGGYGYTFGSGTRLTVV.

The CDR3 region has the DNA TGTGCCAGCAGCTTAGCTGACGAGCAGTACTTC. Its translation is CASSLADEQYF. This chain joins TRBV11-2 and TRBJ2-7; D unclear. The CDR3 is 11 amino acids. Germline lookup yields CDR1 SGHAT and CDR2 FQNNGV. Trimming removed 1 base at V and 5 bases at J, with 3 bases between.